The 6 T cell receptor beta chains listed next were all sequenced from one sample in a study of T-cell memory formation after mild COVID-19 (dated by TCRdb to about 2021). The library relied on 5' RACE. The sequencer was an Illumina NovaSeq 6000. Using fastp trimming at Q25 and MiXCR clonotype assembly, TCRdb reanalyzed the public sequencing data and kept in-frame beta chains. Rows are unified per CDR3 protein, each entry keeping the most common DNA and genes. The sample table contains 430,000 or so distinct CDR3 sequences; only one count was recorded for roughly 25% of them. In total, the top ten clones hold under 15% of the sample. The sequenced material came from PBMCs or a T cell subset sorted from them (not recorded which). These receptors all come from an adult woman who had mild COVID-19 (a few samples of this study predate the infection). The sample titles of this study are shuffled in the database, so cell type and time point are left out; the donor was told from shared clones.

This clonotype has a handful of counts. This sequence joins TRBV12-3 or TRBV12-4 and TRBJ2-7, with D possibly being TRBD2 (5 bases). Trimming removed 4 bases from V and 9 bases from J, with 19 bases in between. This CDR3 is 14 amino acids long. The CDR3 loop is CASSYTGESKGQYF. In DNA form, the CDR3 reads TGTGCCAGCAGTTACACCGGGGAGAGTAAAGGGCAGTACTTC.

This clonotype has only a few counts. The CDR3, as DNA: TGTGCCAGCAGCCCCCGTGCGGGGCAGGGTTACAATGAGCAGTTCTTC. Residues: CASSPRAGQGYNEQFF. The chain has TRBV11-3 and TRBJ2-1; D is perhaps TRBD2 (6 bases). V was cut by 5 bases and J by 4 bases, with 18 bases left in between. CDR1 SGHNT and CDR2 YENEEA come from the germline V gene. The CDR3 loop spans 16 amino acids. Drawing the rest from reference TRBV11-3 and TRBJ2-1, the complete variable domain is EAGVVQSPRYKIIEKKQPVAFWCNPISGHNTLYWYLQNLGQGPELLIRYENEEAVDDSQLPKDRFSAERLKGVDSTLKIQPAELGDSAVYLCASSPRAGQGYNEQFFGPGTRLTVL.

This chain joins TRBV18 and TRBJ2-3; 9 nucleotides agree with TRBD1. Trimming at V came to 2 bases and at J to 4 bases, leaving 4 bases not matched to a gene. Germline values: CDR1 KGHSH, CDR2 LQKENI. The CDR3 runs 15 residues. CDR3 protein: CASSPGTGSSDTQYF. CDR3 sequence (DNA): TGTGCCAGCTCACCAGGGACAGGGAGCTCAGATACGCAGTATTTT.

This clonotype has more than one count but fewer than ten. This chain connects TRBV5-1 to TRBJ2-3; D is unclear. Germline V gene sequence: CDR1 SGHRS, CDR2 YFSETQ. CDR3 length: 14 amino acids. The V end lost 2 bases, the J end lost 6 bases, and 13 bases lay between the germline ends. CDR3 bases: TGCGCCAGCAGCTTCACTGACACAAGGGATACGCAGTATTTT. This sequence encodes CASSFTDTRDTQYF.

This clonotype was detected only a few times. V is TRBV4-1 and J is TRBJ2-7, with no clear D. In germline, CDR1 is MGHRA, CDR2 YSYEKL. The CDR3 has 13 residues. Trimming stripped 1 base from V and 3 bases from J, with 7 bases between. This CDR3 is CASSQVRGYEQYF. In DNA, the CDR3 is TGCGCCAGCAGCCAAGTTCGCGGCTACGAGCAGTACTTC.

The rearrangement uses TRBV27 and TRBJ2-5; the D call may be TRBD1 or TRBD2 (5 bases each). The CDR3 has 16 amino acids. Trimming took off 4 bases at V and 5 bases at J, with 20 bases between the two ends. The germline V gene encodes CDR1 MNHEY and CDR2 SMNVEV (reference sequence). Here the CDR3 reads CASSSVLGQTGETQYF. The CDR3 DNA is TGTGCCAGCAGTTCAGTACTAGGACAAACCGGGGAGACCCAGTACTTC.